What follows are 15 T cell receptor beta chains derived from one specimen sequenced in a study of T cells after yellow fever vaccination. One entry per CDR3 protein results from TCRdb running MiXCR on the 5' RACE reads. The profile covers 300,000 or so distinct CDR3 sequences, with 3% to 4.5% appearing a single time and 20% to 30% taken by the ten largest. The material was PBMCs, obtained 5 days after the yellow fever booster vaccination. The receptors shown here come from a man between 18 and 35 years old who received the YFV17D yellow fever vaccine.

The chain links TRBV12-3 or TRBV12-4 to TRBJ1-2, with a weak D call TRBD1 (6 bases). The CDR3 length is 13 residues. V was pared by 5 bases and J by 1 base, with 8 bases between. In nucleotides, the CDR3 is TGTGCCAGCAGTAGACAGGTTAACTATGGCTACACCTTC. This codes for CASSRQVNYGYTF.

This chain joins TRBV7-9 and TRBJ1-1; the D gene is possibly TRBD1 (6 bases). Trimming took off 8 bases at V and 5 bases at J, with 15 bases between the two ends. The CDR3 runs to 13 residues. Per the germline V gene, CDR1 is SEHNR and CDR2 is FQNEAQ (reference sequence). CDR3 nucleotides: TGTGCCAGCCAGGGGACTGCAGCTACTGAAGCTTTCTTT. This sequence encodes CASQGTAATEAFF.

This clonotype was detected many times. The chain has TRBV12-3 or TRBV12-4 and TRBJ2-2; tentative D call: TRBD2 (6 bases). CDR3 length: 15 amino acids. V was cut by 5 bases and J by 3 bases, with 13 bases left in between. This CDR3 is CASSANRDYTGELFF. The CDR3 bases are TGTGCCAGCAGTGCTAACCGGGACTACACCGGGGAGCTGTTTTTT.

In this sample, this clonotype turned up a few times. The chain combines TRBV5-1 with TRBJ1-1; D is possibly TRBD1 (5 bases). V was shortened by 3 bases and J by 3 bases, with 12 bases between the two germline ends. CDR1 is SGHRS, CDR2 YFSETQ, per germline. The CDR3 runs 14 residues. The CDR3 DNA reads as TGCGCCAGCAGCTGGAAGGGGAGCGACACTGAAGCTTTCTTT. This encodes CASSWKGSDTEAFF.

This clonotype was seen a few times. The gene calls are TRBV7-2 and TRBJ2-7, with 7 bases aligning to TRBD1. The CDR3 has 12 amino acids. The germline CDR1 and CDR2 sequences are SGHTA and FQGNSA. V lost 4 bases and J lost 6; bases outside the gene matches: 3. CDR3 amino acids: CASSYGDSEQYF. For the CDR3, the DNA is TGTGCCAGCAGCTATGGGGACAGCGAGCAGTACTTC.

This clonotype was counted a few times. This chain uses TRBV27 with TRBJ2-2; tentatively, D is TRBD2 (6 bases). V lost 5 bases and J 5 bases, leaving 12 bases between the germline ends. The germline V gene has CDR1 MNHEY and CDR2 SMNVEV (reference sequence). This CDR3 has 14 residues. The CDR3 DNA is TGTGCCAGCAGTATGGTGGAGGGGACCGGGGAGCTGTTTTTT. It yields the protein CASSMVEGTGELFF.

This clonotype was seen at least ten times. The chain is built from TRBV5-6 and TRBJ2-5, with D perhaps assigned TRBD1 or TRBD2 (5 bases each). V lost 0 bases and J lost 4, with 13 bases in between. Germline-derived CDR1 and CDR2 are SGHDT and YYEEEE. CDR3 length: 15 amino acids. As DNA, the CDR3 is TGTGCCAGCAGCTTGGAGGCCCCGGGGCGAGAGACCCAGTACTTC. Translating it yields CASSLEAPGRETQYF.

The genes are TRBV6-2 or TRBV6-3 and TRBJ2-1; no definite D call. The CDR3 consists of 18 residues. V shed 0 bases and J shed 0 bases, with 15 bases lying between them. Germline V gene lookup returns CDR1 MNHEY and CDR2 SVGEGT. In DNA, the CDR3 is TGTGCCAGCAGTTACTCGAGGCTTTGGGCCGACTCCTACAATGAGCAGTTCTTC. It translates to CASSYSRLWADSYNEQFF.

This clonotype was seen only a few times. This chain uses TRBV6-1 with TRBJ2-5, with TRBD1 matching 8 bases. V lost 10 bases and J lost 2; bases outside the gene matches: 6. The germline gives CDR1 MNHNS, CDR2 SASEGT. This CDR3 has 13 amino acids. The DNA for the CDR3 is TGTGCCAACGCGAACAGGGGGCAAGAGACCCAGTACTTC. Protein product: CANANRGQETQYF.

This clonotype was detected only a few times. This chain uses TRBV25-1 with TRBJ2-7, with 8 bases matching TRBD1. The CDR3 spans 12 residues. Looked up from germline, CDR1 is MGHDK and CDR2 is SYGVNS. After removal of 6 bases from V and 6 bases from J, the junction contained 4 bases not matched to a gene. The CDR3 nucleotides read TGTGCCAGCAGCGACAGGGGCGGCGAGCAGTACGTC. As protein: CASSDRGGEQYV.

This clonotype showed up just a few times. The genes are TRBV12-3 or TRBV12-4 and TRBJ1-3; D is unresolved. CDR3 length: 14 amino acids. With 6 bases removed from V and 1 base from J, the gap between germline ends came to 10 bases. The CDR3, as DNA: TGTGCCAGCAGGAGCGCTGGGTCTGGAAACACCATATATTTT. This codes for CASRSAGSGNTIYF.

This clonotype was counted many times. The rearrangement joins TRBV6-1 to TRBJ1-2; 8 bases are a match to TRBD1. The J segment lost 10 bases and the V segment lost 8 bases, leaving 9 bases of the junction unmatched. The CDR3 has 12 amino acids. CDR1 MNHNS and CDR2 SASEGT come from the germline V gene. The CDR3 nucleotides are TGTGCCAGCGTCTGGGACAGGTCGGACTACACCTTC. Protein: CASVWDRSDYTF.

At least ten counts were recorded for this clonotype. The V and J genes are TRBV5-1 and TRBJ2-3; D not certain. Looked up from germline, CDR1 is SGHRS and CDR2 is YFSETQ. The V and J ends lost 2 bases and 0 bases respectively, with 10 bases between them. The CDR3 is 15 residues long. The CDR3 coding sequence is TGCGCCAGCAGCTTATACGGAGACAGCACAGATACGCAGTATTTT. This gives the protein CASSLYGDSTDTQYF.

This clonotype has more than one count but fewer than ten. The chain carries TRBV7-2 and TRBJ2-7; D unclear. The length of the CDR3 is 14 residues. Deletions cut 4 bases from V and 1 base from J, with 11 bases between. The germline V gene has CDR1 SGHTA and CDR2 FQGNSA. This CDR3 reads CASSSGRLSYEQYF. The CDR3 bases are TGTGCCAGCAGCTCAGGACGGTTGTCCTACGAGCAGTACTTC.

This clonotype was counted a few times. The J gene is TRBJ1-2, the V gene TRBV25-1; D gene ambiguous. The CDR3 totals 13 residues. Between the trimmed V and J ends, which lost 6 bases and 6 bases, there was a span of 14 bases. Germline CDR1 reads MGHDK; CDR2 reads SYGVNS. In DNA, the CDR3 is TGTGCCAGCAGGCATCGTCGCTGGGATGGCTACACCTTC. Translated, it gives CASRHRRWDGYTF.